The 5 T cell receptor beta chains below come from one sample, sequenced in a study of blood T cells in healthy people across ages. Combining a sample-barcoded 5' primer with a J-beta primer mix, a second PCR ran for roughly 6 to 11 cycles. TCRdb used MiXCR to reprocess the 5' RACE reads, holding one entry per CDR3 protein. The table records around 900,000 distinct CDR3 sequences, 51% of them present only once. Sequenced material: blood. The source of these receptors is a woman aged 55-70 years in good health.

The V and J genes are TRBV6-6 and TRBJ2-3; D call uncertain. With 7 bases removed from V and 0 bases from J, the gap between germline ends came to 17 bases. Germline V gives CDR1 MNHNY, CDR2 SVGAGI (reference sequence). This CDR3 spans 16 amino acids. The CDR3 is CASTFGKILSTDTQYF. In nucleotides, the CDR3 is TGTGCCAGCACCTTCGGAAAGATACTTAGCACAGATACGCAGTATTTT.

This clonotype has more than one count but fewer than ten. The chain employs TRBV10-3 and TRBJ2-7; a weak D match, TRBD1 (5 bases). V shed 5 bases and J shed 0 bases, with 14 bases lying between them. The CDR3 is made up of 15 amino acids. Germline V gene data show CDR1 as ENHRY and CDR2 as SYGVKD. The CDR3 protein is CAISTWGDPSYEQYF. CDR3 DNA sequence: TGTGCCATCAGTACTTGGGGCGATCCCTCCTACGAGCAGTACTTC.

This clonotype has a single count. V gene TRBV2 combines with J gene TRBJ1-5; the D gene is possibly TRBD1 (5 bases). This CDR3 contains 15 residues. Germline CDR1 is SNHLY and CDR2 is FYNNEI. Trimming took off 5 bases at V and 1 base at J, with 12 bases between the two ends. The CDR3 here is CASSFLGGSNQPQHF. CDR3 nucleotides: TGTGCCAGCAGTTTTCTCGGGGGAAGCAATCAGCCCCAGCATTTT.

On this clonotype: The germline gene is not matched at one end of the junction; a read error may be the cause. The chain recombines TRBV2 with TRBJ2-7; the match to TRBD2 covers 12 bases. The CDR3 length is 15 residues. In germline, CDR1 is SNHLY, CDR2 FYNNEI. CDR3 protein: CASSPSGRGAYEQSF. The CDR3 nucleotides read TGTGCCAGCAGTCCTAGCGGGAGGGGGGCCTACGAGCAGTCCTTC.

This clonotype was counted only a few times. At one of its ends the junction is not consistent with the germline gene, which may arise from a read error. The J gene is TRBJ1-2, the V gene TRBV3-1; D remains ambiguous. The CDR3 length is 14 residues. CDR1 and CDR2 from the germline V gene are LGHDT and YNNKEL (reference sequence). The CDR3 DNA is TGTGCTAGCAGCCCCACCCTAGGGAACTATGGCTACACCTTC. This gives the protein CASSPTLGNYGYTF.